This T cell receptor beta chain comes out of a study of blood T cell repertoires in COVID-19 (dated by TCRdb to about 2020). Regarding the research as a whole: Samples covering the acute and convalescent phases of COVID-19 were provided by collaborators in the United States, Italy and Spain. The sample metadata nearly always contained a de-identified subject ID, COVID-19 status, age in years and sex. The samples were drawn from the first 160 participants of the ongoing ImmuneRACE study and from 1,254 subjects provided by 6 global collaborators. Where HLA class I and class II types were available, the types were taken from metadata supplied by the sample provider, not from assay-based typing. The repertoires were made available in a free public database intended to serve as a resource for research on the immune response to SARS-CoV-2. The material from the prospective study consisted of cDNA or gDNA derived from T cells, B-cell-depleted T cells, or PBMCs. Subjects who had been exposed to COVID-19, were actively infected with it, or had recovered from it provided the deeply sampled blood TCRbeta repertoires that made up the dataset. The paper as a whole reports these results and caveats: How much clinical and demographic metadata was included differed by source and by participant, and the metadata was provided uncurated.

The immunoSEQ Assay, a bias-controlled multiplex PCR, was used to amplify TCRbeta CDR3 regions from genomic DNA. The study's processing was this. Within the assay, amplification of reference gene primers was used to estimate how many nucleated cells each sample contained. To quantify the absolute abundance of each unique TCRbeta CDR3 rearrangement, sequence reads were collapsed and filtered. For each sample, productive Simpson clonality was calculated as the square root of Simpson's diversity index across productive rearrangements. As stored in TCRdb, this immuneACCESS dataset retains in-frame rearrangements with V and J assigned. A fraction of the clones does not appear; measured against another copy, unresolved V genes explain less than half of the discrepancy, and the remainder lacks a known reason. The DNA gave D and trimming, while V, J and clone size come from that table. For this sample there are about 93,000 clones; 70% to 80% appear just once. The ten biggest clones cover 16% of the sample.

Reading the germline V gene (reference sequence) gives CDR1 LNHDA and CDR2 SQIVND. The cysteine opens and the phenylalanine closes a CDR3 of 14 amino acids. CDR3 DNA only is kept here, 42 bases in frame from base 1. Germline trimming amounts to 5 bases on V and 6 bases on J, with 6 as the count of junction bases outside the gene matches. The collaborating institutions used their own protocols to collect whole blood in K2EDTA tubes. For TCRbeta analysis, collaborators shipped samples as frozen whole blood, isolated PBMCs, or DNA extracted from either of those sample types. This clone was recorded many times. Its antigen is unknown. No quality values exist for individual bases; no much larger clone is one base distant.

The sequence was obtained from a human donor in a cohort sampled during active COVID-19. The sequenced sample was peripheral blood. The sequence joins TRBV19 to TRBJ1-1; a stretch of 10 junction bases matches TRBD1. The CDR3 loop reads CASSLTGGSAEAFF. DNA sequence: TGTGCCAGTAGTCTGACAGGGGGCTCCGCTGAAGCTTTCTTT.